This TCR beta chain was obtained from a study of T-cell memory formation after mild COVID-19. TCRdb independently ran MiXCR on the 5' RACE reads; one entry per CDR3 protein. Of 530,000 or so distinct CDR3 sequences in the sample, 17% are singletons; the top ten hold 8.1%. Germline-derived CDR1 and CDR2 are SEHNR and FQNEAQ (reference sequence). This CDR3 comprises 12 residues. Deletions cut 5 bases from V and 14 bases from J, with 18 bases between. Input material: PBMCs or a T cell subset sorted from them (not recorded which). This chain uses TRBV7-9 with TRBJ1-2, with D maybe TRBD1 (5 bases). This TCR was recovered from an adult woman who had mild COVID-19 (a few samples of this study predate the infection). Cell type and time point are not known. As DNA, the CDR3 is TGTGCCAGCAGCAACCTGGACAAATCCACGACCTTC. It encodes CASSNLDKSTTF.